What follows are 2 T cell receptor beta chains derived from one specimen sequenced in a study of T cells in Graves' hyperthyroidism and ophthalmopathy. The CDR3 regions of TCR beta were amplified from RNA transcripts. HTBI primers were the set used in a first-round RT-PCR of the TCR CDR3. TCRdb processed the multiplex PCR reads anew with MiXCR; each CDR3 protein has one entry. The sample holds some 580,000 distinct CDR3 sequences, about a sixth seen once. Sample: blood. The receptors were gathered from a woman in her thirties or forties with Graves' ophthalmopathy.

CDR3 protein: CASSLFPPGQGMYEQYF. The CDR3 coding sequence is TGCGCCAGCAGCTTATTCCCCCCGGGACAGGGGATGTACGAGCAGTACTTC. This chain links TRBV5-1 with TRBJ2-7, with 10 bases matching TRBD1. This CDR3 is 17 amino acids long. Germline-derived CDR1 and CDR2 are SGHRS and YFSETQ. Trimming cost V 2 bases and J 4 bases; bases outside gene matches: 12. Full variable domain (remainder filled in from reference TRBV5-1 and TRBJ2-7): KAGVTQTPRYLIKTRGQQVTLSCSPISGHRSVSWYQQTPGQGLQFLFEYFSETQRNKGNFPGRFSGRQFSNSRSEMNVSTLELGDSALYLCASSLFPPGQGMYEQYFGPGTRLTVT.

Many counts were recorded for this clonotype. The J gene is TRBJ2-7, the V gene TRBV12-3 or TRBV12-4, with TRBD2 matching 12 bases. J gave up 0 bases and V 4 bases, and 4 bases lay outside the gene matches. This CDR3 is built from 16 residues. The CDR3 protein is CASSWTSGTSSYEQYF. The DNA for the CDR3 is TGTGCCAGCAGTTGGACTAGCGGGACAAGCTCCTACGAGCAGTACTTC.